This is a list of T cell receptor beta chains from one sample in a study of T cell responses to AZD1222 COVID-19 vaccine. Clones were sequenced by immunoSEQ multiplex PCR, and TCRdb holds only the in-frame ones, with some missing. The sample records about 120,000 clones, approximately 90% being singletons. This material consisted of peripheral blood, taken on day 0 of AZD1222 vaccination. The source of these receptors is an adult in good health. Each CDR3 is given with its conserved first and last residue. D genes are given only for firm matches. The size of a clone is reported for some rows only, either as once, few or many, or as a class for expanded clones.

d_gene	abundance	v_gene	j_gene	CDR3aa	CDR3nt
NA	NA	TRBV25-1	TRBJ1-5	CASSEGLYSQPQHF	TGTGCCAGCAGTGAAGGTCTCTATTCTCAGCCCCAGCATTTT
TRBD1	NA	TRBV9	TRBJ1-5	CASSGPDRATQPQHF	TGTGCCAGCAGCGGCCCAGACAGGGCGACGCAGCCCCAGCATTTT
NA	once	TRBV6-5	TRBJ1-3	CASSFSGHIAGNTIYF	TGTGCCAGCAGTTTTTCCGGACACATAGCCGGAAACACCATATATTTT
TRBD2	NA	TRBV27	TRBJ2-5	CASSISGGETQYF	TGTGCCAGCAGTATTAGCGGGGGGGAGACCCAGTACTTC
TRBD1	NA	TRBV5-6	TRBJ1-2	CASSLVTGGVYGYTF	TGTGCCAGCAGCTTGGTGACAGGGGGCGTCTATGGCTACACCTTC
NA	NA	TRBV19	TRBJ2-1	CASSILDGIDYNEQFF	TGTGCCAGTAGTATCCTGGACGGCATCGACTACAATGAGCAGTTCTTC
NA	NA	TRBV18	TRBJ1-4	CASSPVLGSTNEKLFF	TGTGCCAGCTCACCGGTCCTTGGGAGCACTAATGAAAAACTGTTTTTT
NA	few	TRBV3-1/TRBV3-2	TRBJ1-2	CASSQDSDSNYGYTF	TGTGCCAGCAGCCAAGATTCGGACAGCAACTATGGCTACACCTTC
NA	NA	TRBV19	TRBJ1-4	CASSIAGKVEKLFF	TGTGCCAGTAGTATAGCAGGGAAGGTTGAAAAACTGTTTTTT
NA	few	TRBV4-3	TRBJ2-3	CASSQVVGGATDTQYF	TGCGCCAGCAGCCAAGTCGTAGGGGGGGCCACAGATACGCAGTATTTT
NA	NA	TRBV9	TRBJ2-7	CASSVEGGGLYEQYF	TGTGCCAGCAGCGTAGAAGGAGGGGGCCTCTACGAGCAGTACTTC
TRBD1	NA	TRBV25-1	TRBJ1-1	CASSEYEWTGANTEAFF	TGTGCCAGCAGTGAATATGAATGGACAGGGGCTAACACTGAAGCTTTCTTT
NA	NA	TRBV6-5	TRBJ1-2	CASSNPDRKNYGYTF	TGTGCCAGCAGTAACCCGGACAGAAAGAACTATGGCTACACCTTC
TRBD2	NA	TRBV5-6	TRBJ2-1	CASSSFPGGVNNEQFF	TGTGCCAGCAGCTCCTTCCCGGGGGGAGTCAACAATGAGCAGTTCTTC
TRBD1	NA	TRBV19	TRBJ2-7	CASSTGQGIYEQYF	TGTGCCAGTAGTACCGGACAGGGGATCTACGAGCAGTACTTC
TRBD1	NA	TRBV6-7	TRBJ2-2	CASSCGTGATGELFF	TGTGCCAGCAGCTGCGGGACAGGGGCCACCGGGGAGCTGTTTTTT
NA	NA	TRBV5-1	TRBJ2-7	CASRQTSYEQYF	TGCGCCAGCCGACAGACAAGCTACGAGCAGTACTTC
NA	NA	TRBV7-6	TRBJ1-1	CASSPEANTEAFF	TGTGCCAGCAGCCCTGAGGCGAACACTGAAGCTTTCTTT
NA	NA	TRBV18	TRBJ1-2	CASSPGGRDYGYTF	TGTGCCAGCTCACCAGGGGGCAGGGACTATGGCTACACCTTC